A selection of T cell receptor beta chains follows, all from one sample in a study of shared T cell receptors in the human thymus. The assay was immunoSEQ multiplex PCR, and TCRdb's table has in-frame clones only and misses some. Of about 610,000 clones in the sample, approximately 88% were seen once. These data are also associated with another study on human thymus T cells.

Sequencing was performed on thymocytes. These receptors originate from a boy less than two years old with a congenital heart defect. CDR3s include the opening cysteine and the closing phenylalanine or tryptophan. Fields, in order: J gene, clone size, V gene, D gene, CDR3 protein, CDR3 DNA. A D gene is named only where the DNA matches it firmly. Size is stated for part of the rows, as once, few or many counts, or as a class when the clone is expanded.

j_gene: TRBJ2-3; abundance: -; v_gene: TRBV4-2; d_gene: -; CDR3aa: CASSQEGHTDTQYF; CDR3nt: TGTGCCAGCAGCCAGGAGGGGCACACAGATACGCAGTATTTT
j_gene: TRBJ1-2; abundance: -; v_gene: TRBV11-2; d_gene: -; CDR3aa: CASSGGGTYGYTF; CDR3nt: TGTGCCAGCAGCGGCGGGGGGACTTATGGCTACACCTTC
j_gene: TRBJ2-7; abundance: -; v_gene: TRBV19; d_gene: TRBD1; CDR3aa: CASSPQQGLKIREQYF; CDR3nt: TGTGCCAGTAGTCCCCAACAGGGGCTGAAAATACGCGAGCAGTACTTC
j_gene: TRBJ2-4; abundance: -; v_gene: TRBV9; d_gene: -; CDR3aa: CASSVAENIQYF; CDR3nt: TGTGCCAGCAGCGTAGCCGAAAACATTCAGTACTTC
j_gene: TRBJ2-7; abundance: -; v_gene: TRBV5-1; d_gene: TRBD1; CDR3aa: CASSLGELDRAYEQYF; CDR3nt: TGCGCCAGCAGCTTGGGAGAATTGGACAGGGCCTACGAGCAGTACTTC
j_gene: TRBJ2-1; abundance: once; v_gene: TRBV25-1; d_gene: -; CDR3aa: CASLQLPPGNEQFF; CDR3nt: TGTGCCAGCCTTCAGCTCCCCCCGGGCAATGAGCAGTTCTTC
j_gene: TRBJ2-7; abundance: -; v_gene: TRBV7-9; d_gene: TRBD1; CDR3aa: CASSPNGQAVSYEQYF; CDR3nt: TGTGCCAGCAGCCCGAATGGACAGGCAGTTTCCTACGAGCAGTACTTC
j_gene: TRBJ2-5; abundance: -; v_gene: TRBV14; d_gene: TRBD1; CDR3aa: CASSQGQSGTGGETQYF; CDR3nt: TGTGCCAGCAGCCAAGGCCAAAGTGGGACAGGAGGTGAGACCCAGTACTTC
j_gene: TRBJ2-1; abundance: -; v_gene: TRBV12-5; d_gene: -; CDR3aa: CASGLDVVTGGDEQFF; CDR3nt: TGTGCTAGTGGTTTGGACGTGGTCACCGGAGGGGATGAGCAGTTCTTC
j_gene: TRBJ2-7; abundance: -; v_gene: TRBV5-5; d_gene: -; CDR3aa: CASTRAQGSYEQYF; CDR3nt: TGTGCCAGCACGCGGGCACAGGGCTCCTACGAGCAGTACTTC
j_gene: TRBJ2-7; abundance: -; v_gene: TRBV6-6; d_gene: -; CDR3aa: CASSYVQTYEQYF; CDR3nt: TGTGCCAGCAGTTACGTTCAGACCTACGAGCAGTACTTC
j_gene: TRBJ2-7; abundance: -; v_gene: TRBV28; d_gene: -; CDR3aa: CASREGAKEQYF; CDR3nt: TGTGCCAGCAGGGAGGGGGCGAAGGAGCAGTACTTC
j_gene: TRBJ2-7; abundance: -; v_gene: TRBV5-1; d_gene: TRBD1; CDR3aa: CASSSGQGVSYEQYF; CDR3nt: TGCGCCAGCAGCTCCGGGCAGGGGGTTTCCTACGAGCAGTACTTC
j_gene: TRBJ2-5; abundance: -; v_gene: TRBV12-2; d_gene: -; CDR3aa: CASRFPETQYF; CDR3nt: TGTGCAAGTCGCTTCCCGGAGACCCAGTACTTC
j_gene: TRBJ1-2; abundance: few; v_gene: TRBV4-3; d_gene: -; CDR3aa: CASSHFRGGSGYTF; CDR3nt: TGCGCCAGCAGCCATTTCAGGGGTGGAAGCGGCTACACCTTC
j_gene: TRBJ2-2; abundance: -; v_gene: TRBV27; d_gene: -; CDR3aa: CASSLRRYTGELFF; CDR3nt: TGTGCCAGCAGTTTAAGGAGATACACCGGGGAGCTGTTTTTT
j_gene: TRBJ1-1; abundance: -; v_gene: TRBV4-3; d_gene: TRBD1; CDR3aa: CASSQDPDDRDGNTEAFF; CDR3nt: TGCGCCAGCAGCCAAGATCCCGACGACAGGGACGGTAACACTGAAGCTTTCTTT
j_gene: TRBJ1-5; abundance: -; v_gene: TRBV19; d_gene: -; CDR3aa: CASGTTQGIEVKPQHF; CDR3nt: TGTGCCAGCGGGACAACCCAGGGAATCGAGGTAAAGCCCCAGCATTTT
j_gene: TRBJ2-7; abundance: once; v_gene: TRBV7-9; d_gene: -; CDR3aa: CASSLGSRGHSYEQYF; CDR3nt: TGTGCCAGCAGCTTAGGTTCCCGAGGACACTCCTACGAGCAGTACTTC
j_gene: TRBJ2-3; abundance: -; v_gene: TRBV15; d_gene: -; CDR3aa: CATSRHDSERTDTQYF; CDR3nt: TGTGCCACCAGCAGACACGACAGCGAACGCACAGATACGCAGTATTTT
j_gene: TRBJ1-2; abundance: -; v_gene: TRBV7-9; d_gene: -; CDR3aa: CASSLGGGTTLGYTF; CDR3nt: TGTGCCAGCAGCTTAGGAGGGGGGACTACTCTTGGCTACACCTTC
j_gene: TRBJ2-7; abundance: -; v_gene: TRBV11-2; d_gene: -; CDR3aa: CASSLFRGLVPYEQYF; CDR3nt: TGTGCCAGCAGCTTATTCCGCGGACTTGTCCCCTACGAGCAGTACTTC
j_gene: TRBJ2-2; abundance: -; v_gene: TRBV7-2; d_gene: -; CDR3aa: CASSLVHRNTGELFF; CDR3nt: TGTGCCAGCAGCTTAGTACACAGGAACACCGGGGAGCTGTTTTTT
j_gene: TRBJ2-1; abundance: once; v_gene: TRBV6-5; d_gene: TRBD2; CDR3aa: CASRSGLYNEQFF; CDR3nt: TGTGCCAGCAGATCGGGACTATACAATGAGCAGTTCTTC
j_gene: TRBJ2-1; abundance: -; v_gene: TRBV2; d_gene: TRBD2; CDR3aa: CASKKWREGYEQFF; CDR3nt: TGTGCCAGCAAGAAGTGGCGGGAGGGGTATGAGCAGTTCTTC
j_gene: TRBJ2-7; abundance: -; v_gene: TRBV6-5; d_gene: TRBD1; CDR3aa: CASTPGTGVSEQYF; CDR3nt: TGTGCCAGCACCCCCGGGACAGGGGTTAGCGAGCAGTACTTC
j_gene: TRBJ2-5; abundance: -; v_gene: TRBV4-1; d_gene: TRBD2; CDR3aa: CASSRGLAEETQYF; CDR3nt: TGCGCCAGCAGCCGGGGACTAGCGGAAGAGACCCAGTACTTC